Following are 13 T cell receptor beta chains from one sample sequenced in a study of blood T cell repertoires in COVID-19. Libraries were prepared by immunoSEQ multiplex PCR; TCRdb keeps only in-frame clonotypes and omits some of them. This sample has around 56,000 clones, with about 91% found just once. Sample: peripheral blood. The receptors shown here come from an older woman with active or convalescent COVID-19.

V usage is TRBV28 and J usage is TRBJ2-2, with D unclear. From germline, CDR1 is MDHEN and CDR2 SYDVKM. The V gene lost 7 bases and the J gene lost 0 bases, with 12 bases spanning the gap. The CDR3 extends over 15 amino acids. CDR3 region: CASTSSDANTGELFF. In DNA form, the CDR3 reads TGTGCCAGCACGAGCAGCGACGCGAACACCGGGGAGCTGTTTTTT.

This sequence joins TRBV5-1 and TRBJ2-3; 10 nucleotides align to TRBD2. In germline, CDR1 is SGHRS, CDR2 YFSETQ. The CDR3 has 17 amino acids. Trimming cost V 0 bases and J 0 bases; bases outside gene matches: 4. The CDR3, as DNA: TGCGCCAGCAGCTTGGGTTCGACTAGCGGGAGCACAGATACGCAGTATTTT. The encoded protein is CASSLGSTSGSTDTQYF.

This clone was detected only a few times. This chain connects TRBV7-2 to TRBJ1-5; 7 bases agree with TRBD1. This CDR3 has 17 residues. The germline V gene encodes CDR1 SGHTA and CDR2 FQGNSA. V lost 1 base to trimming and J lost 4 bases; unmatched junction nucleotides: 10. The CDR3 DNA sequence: TGTGCCAGCAGCTTAGAGGTCGGGACAGCCTTTAATCAGCCCCAGCATTTT. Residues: CASSLEVGTAFNQPQHF.

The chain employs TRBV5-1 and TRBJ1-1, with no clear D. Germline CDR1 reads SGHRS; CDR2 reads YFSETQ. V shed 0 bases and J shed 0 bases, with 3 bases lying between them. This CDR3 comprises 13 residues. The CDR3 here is CASSLAVNTEAFF. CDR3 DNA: TGCGCCAGCAGCTTGGCGGTGAACACTGAAGCTTTCTTT.

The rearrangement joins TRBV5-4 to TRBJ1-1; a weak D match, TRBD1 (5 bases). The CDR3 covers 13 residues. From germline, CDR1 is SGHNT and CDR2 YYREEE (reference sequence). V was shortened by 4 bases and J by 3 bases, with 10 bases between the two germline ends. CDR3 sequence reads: CASSKYRYTEAFF. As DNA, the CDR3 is TGTGCCAGCAGCAAATACAGGTACACTGAAGCTTTCTTT.

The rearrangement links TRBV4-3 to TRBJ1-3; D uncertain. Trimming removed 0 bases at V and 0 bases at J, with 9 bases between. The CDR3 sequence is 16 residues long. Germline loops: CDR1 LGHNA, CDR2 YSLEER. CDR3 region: CASSQDLDFSGNTIYF. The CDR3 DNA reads TGCGCCAGCAGCCAAGATTTGGACTTCTCTGGAAACACCATATATTTT.

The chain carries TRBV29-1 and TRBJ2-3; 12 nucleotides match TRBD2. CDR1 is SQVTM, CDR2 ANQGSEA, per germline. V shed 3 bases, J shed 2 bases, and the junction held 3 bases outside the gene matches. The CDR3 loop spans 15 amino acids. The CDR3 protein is CSVEGTSGSTDTQYF. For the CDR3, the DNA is TGCAGCGTTGAGGGGACTAGCGGGTCCACAGATACGCAGTATTTT.

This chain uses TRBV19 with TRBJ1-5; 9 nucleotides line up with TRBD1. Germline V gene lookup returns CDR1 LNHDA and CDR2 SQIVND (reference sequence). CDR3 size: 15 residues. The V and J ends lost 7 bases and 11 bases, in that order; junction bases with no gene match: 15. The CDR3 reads CASNRPGQGIWTQHF. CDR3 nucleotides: TGTGCCAGTAACCGCCCGGGACAGGGAATCTGGACCCAGCATTTT.

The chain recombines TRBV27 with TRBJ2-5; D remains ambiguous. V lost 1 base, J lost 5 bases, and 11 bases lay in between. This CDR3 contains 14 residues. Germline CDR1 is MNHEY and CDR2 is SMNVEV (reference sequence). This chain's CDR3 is CASSLFSYSETQYF. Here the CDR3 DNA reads TGTGCCAGCAGTTTATTTAGTTATTCGGAGACCCAGTACTTC.

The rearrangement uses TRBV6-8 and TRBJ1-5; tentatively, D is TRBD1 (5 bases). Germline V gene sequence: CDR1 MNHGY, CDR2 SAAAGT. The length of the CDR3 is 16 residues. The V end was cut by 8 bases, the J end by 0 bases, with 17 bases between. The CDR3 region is CASGDSHRNSNQPQHF. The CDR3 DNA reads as TGTGCCAGCGGTGACAGCCACCGTAATAGCAATCAGCCCCAGCATTTT.

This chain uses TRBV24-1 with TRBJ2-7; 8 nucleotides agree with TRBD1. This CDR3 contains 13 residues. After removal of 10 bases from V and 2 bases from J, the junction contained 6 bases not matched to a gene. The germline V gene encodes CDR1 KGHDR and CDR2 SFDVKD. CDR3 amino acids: CATARTGTYEQYF. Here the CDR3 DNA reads TGTGCCACTGCTAGGACAGGGACCTACGAGCAGTACTTC.

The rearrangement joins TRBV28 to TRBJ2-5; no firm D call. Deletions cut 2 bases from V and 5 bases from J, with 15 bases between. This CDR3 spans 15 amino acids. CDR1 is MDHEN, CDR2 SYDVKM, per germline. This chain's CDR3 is CASSLKSEITETQYF. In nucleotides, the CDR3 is TGTGCCAGCAGTTTAAAGTCGGAGATCACGGAGACCCAGTACTTC.

CDR3 residues: CASSPKGQGVLISGNTIYF. The CDR3 region has the DNA TGTGCCAGCAGCCCCAAGGGACAGGGGGTTCTCATCTCTGGAAACACCATATATTTT. The chain is built from TRBV7-2 and TRBJ1-3; 11 bases are shared with TRBD1. The germline V gene has CDR1 SGHTA and CDR2 FQGNSA. The CDR3 contains 19 residues. The ends lost 5 bases at V and 0 bases at J; junction bases unmatched: 12.